This T cell receptor beta chain originates from a study of OX40 agonist ivuxolimab in advanced cancers. Study summary: Patients were under 90% male with ages roughly 23 to 79, mean approximately 58.

Points from the study as a whole: Near-lowest levels of clonal expansion characterized partial responders at 0.1-3.0 mg/kg.

The table came from immunoSEQ multiplex PCR; TCRdb's copy has only in-frame clones and leaves some out. The sample holds 30,000 to 40,000 clones, 84% seen once. Comment on this clone: Its antigen is currently unknown.

V lost 5 bases to trimming and J lost 1 base, with 8 bases between them. Germline V gene lookup returns CDR1 LGHNT and CDR2 FRNRAP. CDR3 length: 13 residues. The chain recombines TRBV12-5 with TRBJ1-1; D is uncertain. The source of this sequence is an adult with an advanced solid tumor such as melanoma, head and neck, liver or kidney cancer. This specimen was CD4+ or CD8+ T cells sorted from blood, taken in a trial of the OX40 agonist ivuxolimab. CDR3 nucleotides: TGTGCTAGTGGTCCCAGCCCGAACACTGAAGCTTTCTTT. Its translation: CASGPSPNTEAFF.